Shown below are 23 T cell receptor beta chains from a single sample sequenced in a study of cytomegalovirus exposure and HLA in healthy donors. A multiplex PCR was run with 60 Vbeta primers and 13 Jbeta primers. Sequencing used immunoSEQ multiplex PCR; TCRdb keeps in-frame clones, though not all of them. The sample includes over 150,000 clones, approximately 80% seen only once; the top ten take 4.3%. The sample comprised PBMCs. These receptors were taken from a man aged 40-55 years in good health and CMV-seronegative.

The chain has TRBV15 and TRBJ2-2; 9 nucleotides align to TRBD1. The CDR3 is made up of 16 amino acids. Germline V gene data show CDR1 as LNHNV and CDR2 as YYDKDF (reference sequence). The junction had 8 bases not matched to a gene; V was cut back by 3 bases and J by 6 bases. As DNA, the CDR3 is TGTGCCACCAGCAGGGCCGGGACAGGGAGGCCCGGGGAGCTGTTTTTT. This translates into CATSRAGTGRPGELFF. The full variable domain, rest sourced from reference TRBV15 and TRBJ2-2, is DAMVIQNPRYQVTQFGKPVTLSCSQTLNHNVMYWYQQKSSQAPKLLFHYYDKDFNNEADTPDNFQSRRPNTSFCFLDIRSPGLGDTAMYLCATSRAGTGRPGELFFGEGSRLTVL.

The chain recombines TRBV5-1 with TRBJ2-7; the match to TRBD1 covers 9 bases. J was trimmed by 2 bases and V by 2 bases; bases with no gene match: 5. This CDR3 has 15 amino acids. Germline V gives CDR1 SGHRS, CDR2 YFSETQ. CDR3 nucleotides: TGCGCCAGCAGCTTAGGGACAGGGAGTCCCTACGAGCAGTACTTC. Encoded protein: CASSLGTGSPYEQYF.

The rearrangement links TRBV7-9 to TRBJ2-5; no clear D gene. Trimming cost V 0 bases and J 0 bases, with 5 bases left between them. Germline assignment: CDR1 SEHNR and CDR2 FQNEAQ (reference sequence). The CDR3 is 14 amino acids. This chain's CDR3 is CASSLATDQETQYF. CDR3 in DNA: TGTGCCAGCAGCTTAGCTACAGACCAAGAGACCCAGTACTTC.

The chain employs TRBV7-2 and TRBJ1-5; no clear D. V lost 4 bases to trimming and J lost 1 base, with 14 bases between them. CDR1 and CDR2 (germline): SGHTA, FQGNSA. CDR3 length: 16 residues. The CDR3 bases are TGTGCCAGCAGCTCGGCGGGCCCGGGCAGCAATCAGCCCCAGCATTTT. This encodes CASSSAGPGSNQPQHF.

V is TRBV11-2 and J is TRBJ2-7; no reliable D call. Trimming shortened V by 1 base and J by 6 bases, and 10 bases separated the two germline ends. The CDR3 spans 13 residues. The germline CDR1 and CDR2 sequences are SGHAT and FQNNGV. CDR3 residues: CASSLGALVEQYF. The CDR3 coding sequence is TGTGCCAGCAGCTTAGGGGCTTTGGTCGAGCAGTACTTC. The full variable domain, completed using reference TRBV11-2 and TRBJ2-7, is EAGVAQSPRYKIIEKRQSVAFWCNPISGHATLYWYQQILGQGPKLLIQFQNNGVVDDSQLPKDRFSAERLKGVDSTLKIQPAKLEDSAVYLCASSLGALVEQYFGPGTRLTVT.

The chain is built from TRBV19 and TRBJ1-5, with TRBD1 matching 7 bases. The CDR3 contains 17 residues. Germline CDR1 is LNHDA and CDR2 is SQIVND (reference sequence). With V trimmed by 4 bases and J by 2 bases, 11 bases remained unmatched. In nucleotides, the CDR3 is TGTGCCAGTAGTACCCCGACAGGGAAGGTTGGCAATCAGCCCCAGCATTTT. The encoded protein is CASSTPTGKVGNQPQHF.

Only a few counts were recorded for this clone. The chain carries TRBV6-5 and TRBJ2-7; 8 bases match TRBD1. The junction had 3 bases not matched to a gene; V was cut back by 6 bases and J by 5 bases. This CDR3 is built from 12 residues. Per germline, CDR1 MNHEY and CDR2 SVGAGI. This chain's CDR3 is CASSWDRNEQYF. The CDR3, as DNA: TGTGCCAGCAGCTGGGACAGGAACGAGCAGTACTTC.

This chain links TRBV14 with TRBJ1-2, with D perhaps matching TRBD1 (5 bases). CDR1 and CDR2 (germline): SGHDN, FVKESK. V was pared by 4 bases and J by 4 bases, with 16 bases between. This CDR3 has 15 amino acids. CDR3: CASSPIGEALYGYTF. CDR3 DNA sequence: TGTGCCAGCAGCCCCATAGGGGAGGCCCTCTATGGCTACACCTTC.

CDR3 coding DNA: TGTGCTAGTGGGTCGGGGGGCACGTTCAATGAGCAGTTCTTC. This sequence encodes CASGSGGTFNEQFF. The chain carries TRBV12-5 and TRBJ2-1, with D perhaps matching TRBD2 (7 bases). Trimming removed 6 bases at V and 6 bases at J, with 15 bases between. The CDR3 sequence is 14 residues long. CDR1 LGHNT and CDR2 FRNRAP come from the germline V gene.

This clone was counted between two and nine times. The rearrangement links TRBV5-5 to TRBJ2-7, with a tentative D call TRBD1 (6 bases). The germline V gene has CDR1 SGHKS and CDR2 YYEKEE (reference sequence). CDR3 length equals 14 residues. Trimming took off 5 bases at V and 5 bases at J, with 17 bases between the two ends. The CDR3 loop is CASSRRDISDEQYF. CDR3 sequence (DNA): TGTGCCAGCAGTCGCCGGGACATCAGCGACGAGCAGTACTTC.

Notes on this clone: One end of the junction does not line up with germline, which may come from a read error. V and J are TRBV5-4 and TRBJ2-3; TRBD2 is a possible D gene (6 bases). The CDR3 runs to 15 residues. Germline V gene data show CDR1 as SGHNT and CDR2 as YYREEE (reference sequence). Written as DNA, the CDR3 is TGTGCCAGCAGCTTGGTTGGCGGGATCACAGGTACGCAGTATTTT. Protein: CASSLVGGITGTQYF.

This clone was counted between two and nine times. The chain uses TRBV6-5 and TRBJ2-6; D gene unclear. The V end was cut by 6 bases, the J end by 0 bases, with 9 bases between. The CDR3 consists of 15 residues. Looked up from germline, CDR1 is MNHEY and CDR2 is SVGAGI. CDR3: CASSWAHSGANVLTF. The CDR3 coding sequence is TGTGCCAGCAGCTGGGCCCACTCTGGGGCCAACGTCCTGACTTTC.

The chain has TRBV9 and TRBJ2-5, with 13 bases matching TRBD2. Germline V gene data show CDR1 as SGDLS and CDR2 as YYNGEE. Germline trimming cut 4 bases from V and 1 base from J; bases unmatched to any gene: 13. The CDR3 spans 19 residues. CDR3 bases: TGTGCCAGCAGCCCGAGAGGGGGGGGACTAGCGGGACCCCAAGAGACCCAGTACTTC. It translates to CASSPRGGGLAGPQETQYF.

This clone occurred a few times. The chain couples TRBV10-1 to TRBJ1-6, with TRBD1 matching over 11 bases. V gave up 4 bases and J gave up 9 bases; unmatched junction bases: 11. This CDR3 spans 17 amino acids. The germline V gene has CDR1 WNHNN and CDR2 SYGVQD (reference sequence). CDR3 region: CASSAARGDRGFSPLHF. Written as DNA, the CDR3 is TGCGCCAGCAGTGCGGCCCGAGGGGACAGGGGGTTTTCACCCCTCCACTTT.

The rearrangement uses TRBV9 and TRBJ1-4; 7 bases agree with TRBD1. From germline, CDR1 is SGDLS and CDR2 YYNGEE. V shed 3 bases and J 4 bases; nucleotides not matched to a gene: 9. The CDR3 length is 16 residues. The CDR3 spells CASSATGTANNEKLFF. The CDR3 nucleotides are TGTGCCAGCAGCGCCACCGGGACAGCTAATAATGAAAAACTGTTTTTT.

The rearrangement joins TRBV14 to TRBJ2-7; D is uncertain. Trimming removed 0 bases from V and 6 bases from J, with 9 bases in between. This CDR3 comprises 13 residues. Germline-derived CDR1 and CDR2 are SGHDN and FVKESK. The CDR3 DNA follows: TGTGCCAGCAGCCAAGATACTTTTTCCGAGCAGTACTTC. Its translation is CASSQDTFSEQYF.

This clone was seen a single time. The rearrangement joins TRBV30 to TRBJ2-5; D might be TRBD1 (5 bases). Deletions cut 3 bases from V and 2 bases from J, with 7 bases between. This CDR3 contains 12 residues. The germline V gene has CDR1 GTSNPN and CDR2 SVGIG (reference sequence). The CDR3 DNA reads TGTGCCTGGAGCGACAGACAAGAGACCCAGTACTTC. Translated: CAWSDRQETQYF.

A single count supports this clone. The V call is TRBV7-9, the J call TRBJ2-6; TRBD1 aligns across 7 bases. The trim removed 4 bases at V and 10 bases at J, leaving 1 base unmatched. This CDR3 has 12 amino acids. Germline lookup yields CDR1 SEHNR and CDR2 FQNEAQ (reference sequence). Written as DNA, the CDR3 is TGTGCCAGCAGCTGGGACAGAAACGTCCTGACTTTC. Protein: CASSWDRNVLTF.

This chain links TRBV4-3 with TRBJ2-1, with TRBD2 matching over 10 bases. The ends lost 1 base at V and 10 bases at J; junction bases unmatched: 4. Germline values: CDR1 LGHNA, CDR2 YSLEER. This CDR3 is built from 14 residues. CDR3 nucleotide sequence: TGCGCCAGCAGCCAAGGTCTAGCGGGGGAGGAGCAGTTCTTC. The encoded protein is CASSQGLAGEEQFF.

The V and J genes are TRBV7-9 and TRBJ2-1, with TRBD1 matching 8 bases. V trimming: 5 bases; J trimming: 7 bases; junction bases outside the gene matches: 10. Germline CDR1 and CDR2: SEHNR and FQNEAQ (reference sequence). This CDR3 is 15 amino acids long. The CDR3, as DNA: TGTGCCAGCAGCCTCGGACAGGGAGCCCCAAATGAGCAGTTCTTC. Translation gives CASSLGQGAPNEQFF.

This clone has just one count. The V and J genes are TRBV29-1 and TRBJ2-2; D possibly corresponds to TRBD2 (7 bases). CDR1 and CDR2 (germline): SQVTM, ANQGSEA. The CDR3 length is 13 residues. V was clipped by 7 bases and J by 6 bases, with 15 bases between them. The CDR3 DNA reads TGCAGCGGGGGGGAGGGGGATGCCGGGGAGCTGTTTTTT. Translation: CSGGEGDAGELFF.

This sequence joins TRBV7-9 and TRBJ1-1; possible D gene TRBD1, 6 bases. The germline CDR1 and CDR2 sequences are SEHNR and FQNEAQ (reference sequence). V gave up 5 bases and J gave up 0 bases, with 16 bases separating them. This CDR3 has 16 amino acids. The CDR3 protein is CASSPRQDFMNTEAFF. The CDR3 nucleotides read TGTGCCAGCAGCCCCCGACAGGACTTCATGAACACTGAAGCTTTCTTT.

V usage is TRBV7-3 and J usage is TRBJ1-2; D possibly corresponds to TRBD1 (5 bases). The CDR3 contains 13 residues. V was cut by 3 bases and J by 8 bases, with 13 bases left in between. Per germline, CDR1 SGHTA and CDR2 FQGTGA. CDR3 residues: CASSLGREGGYTF. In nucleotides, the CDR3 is TGTGCCAGCAGCTTGGGAAGGGAGGGGGGCTACACCTTC.